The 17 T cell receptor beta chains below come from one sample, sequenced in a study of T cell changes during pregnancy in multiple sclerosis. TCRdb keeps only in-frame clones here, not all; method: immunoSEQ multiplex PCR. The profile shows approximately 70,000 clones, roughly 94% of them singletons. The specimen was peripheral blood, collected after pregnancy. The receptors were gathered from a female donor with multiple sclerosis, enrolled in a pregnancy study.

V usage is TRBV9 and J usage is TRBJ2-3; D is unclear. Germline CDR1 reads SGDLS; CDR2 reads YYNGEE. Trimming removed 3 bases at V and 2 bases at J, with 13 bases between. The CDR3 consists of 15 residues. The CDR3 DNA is TGTGCCAGCAGCGCCGATACAGAACCCACAGATACGCAGTATTTT. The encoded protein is CASSADTEPTDTQYF.

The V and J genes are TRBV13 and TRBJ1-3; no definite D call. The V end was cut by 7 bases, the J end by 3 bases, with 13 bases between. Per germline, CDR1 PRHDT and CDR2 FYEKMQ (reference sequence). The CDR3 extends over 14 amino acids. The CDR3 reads CASTSREGGNTIYF. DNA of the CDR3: TGTGCCAGCACCTCCCGGGAGGGTGGAAACACCATATATTTT.

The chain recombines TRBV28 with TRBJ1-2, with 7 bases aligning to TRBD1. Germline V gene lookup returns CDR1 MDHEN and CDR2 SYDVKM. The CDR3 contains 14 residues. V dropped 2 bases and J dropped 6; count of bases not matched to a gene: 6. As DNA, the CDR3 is TGTGCCAGCAGTTTACGACAGGGCCGGGATGGCTACACCTTC. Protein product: CASSLRQGRDGYTF.

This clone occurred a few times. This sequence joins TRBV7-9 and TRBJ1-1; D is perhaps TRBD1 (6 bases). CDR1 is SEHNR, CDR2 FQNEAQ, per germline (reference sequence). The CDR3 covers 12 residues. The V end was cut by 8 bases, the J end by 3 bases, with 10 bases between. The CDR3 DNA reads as TGTGCCAGCTGCGCAGGGGACACTGAAGCTTTCTTT. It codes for CASCAGDTEAFF.

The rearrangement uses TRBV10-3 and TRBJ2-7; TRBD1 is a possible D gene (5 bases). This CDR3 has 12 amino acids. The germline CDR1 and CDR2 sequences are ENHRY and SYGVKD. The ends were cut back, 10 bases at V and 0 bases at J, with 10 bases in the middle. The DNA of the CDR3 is TGTGCCAGCGGTGGGGCCTCCTACGAGCAGTACTTC. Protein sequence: CASGGASYEQYF.

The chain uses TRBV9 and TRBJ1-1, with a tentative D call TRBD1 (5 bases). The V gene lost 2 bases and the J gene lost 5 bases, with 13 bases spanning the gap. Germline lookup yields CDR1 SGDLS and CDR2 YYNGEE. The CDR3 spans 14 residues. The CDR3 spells CASSVARGGTEAFF. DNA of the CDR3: TGTGCCAGCAGCGTCGCGCGGGGGGGGACTGAAGCTTTCTTT. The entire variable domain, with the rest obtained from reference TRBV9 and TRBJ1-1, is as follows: DSGVTQTPKHLITATGQRVTLRCSPRSGDLSVYWYQQSLDQGLQFLIQYYNGEERAKGNILERFSAQQFPDLHSELNLSSLELGDSALYFCASSVARGGTEAFFGQGTRLTVV.

The CDR3: CASSQESGGGSNQPQHF. In DNA, the CDR3 is TGCGCCAGCAGCCAAGAGTCGGGGGGGGGTAGCAATCAGCCCCAGCATTTT. This chain uses TRBV4-1 with TRBJ1-5, with a tentative D call TRBD1 (5 bases). V gave up 0 bases and J gave up 0 bases, with 12 bases separating them. The CDR3 sequence is 17 residues long. Germline CDR1 is MGHRA and CDR2 is YSYEKL.

The CDR3 DNA reads as TGTGCCAGCAGCCTACAAATCGACAGGGATCCGCCTGGCGAGCAGTACTTC. Translation gives CASSLQIDRDPPGEQYF. The V and J genes are TRBV4-2 and TRBJ2-7, with 7 nucleotides matching TRBD1. Germline trimming cut 4 bases from V and 6 bases from J; bases unmatched to any gene: 18. The CDR3 runs to 17 residues. CDR1 is LGHNA and CDR2 is YNFKEQ in the germline V gene.

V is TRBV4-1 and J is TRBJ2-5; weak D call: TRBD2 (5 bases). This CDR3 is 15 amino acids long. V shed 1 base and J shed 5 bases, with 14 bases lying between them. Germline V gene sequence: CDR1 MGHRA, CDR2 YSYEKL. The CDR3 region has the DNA TGCGCCAGCAGCCAAGGTTCGGGCGGGCCGGAGACCCAGTACTTC. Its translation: CASSQGSGGPETQYF.

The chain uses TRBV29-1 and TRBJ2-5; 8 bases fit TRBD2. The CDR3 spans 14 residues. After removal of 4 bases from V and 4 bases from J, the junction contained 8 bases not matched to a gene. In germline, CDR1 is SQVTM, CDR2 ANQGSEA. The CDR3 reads CSVAGGGRLETQYF. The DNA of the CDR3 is TGCAGCGTTGCGGGAGGCGGGAGGTTAGAGACCCAGTACTTC.

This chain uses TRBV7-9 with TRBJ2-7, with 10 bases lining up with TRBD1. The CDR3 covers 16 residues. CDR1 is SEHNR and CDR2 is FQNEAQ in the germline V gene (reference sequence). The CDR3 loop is CSLEGTGAITAYEQYF. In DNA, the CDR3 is TGTTCCCTAGAAGGGACAGGGGCCATAACCGCCTACGAGCAGTACTTC.

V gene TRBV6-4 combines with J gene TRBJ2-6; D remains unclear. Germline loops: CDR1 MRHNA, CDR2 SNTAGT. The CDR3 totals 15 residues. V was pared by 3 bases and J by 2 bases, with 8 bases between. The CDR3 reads CASSESVTGANVLTF. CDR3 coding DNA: TGTGCCAGCAGTGAGTCAGTAACTGGGGCCAACGTCCTGACTTTC.

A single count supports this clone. The CDR3 reads CASSPTGGNQPQHF. CDR3 DNA: TGTGCCAGCAGCCCCACAGGAGGCAATCAGCCCCAGCATTTT. This chain links TRBV6-4 with TRBJ1-5, with a weak D call TRBD1 (5 bases). This CDR3 region has 14 residues. Germline lookup yields CDR1 MRHNA and CDR2 SNTAGT. V dropped 6 bases and J dropped 2 bases, with 11 bases sitting between them.

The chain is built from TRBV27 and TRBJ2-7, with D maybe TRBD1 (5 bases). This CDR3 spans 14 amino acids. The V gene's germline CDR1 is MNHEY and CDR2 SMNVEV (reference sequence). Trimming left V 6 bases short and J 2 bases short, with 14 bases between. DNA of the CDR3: TGTGCCAGCAGGACCACGACAGTTGCCTACGAGCAGTACTTC. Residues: CASRTTTVAYEQYF.

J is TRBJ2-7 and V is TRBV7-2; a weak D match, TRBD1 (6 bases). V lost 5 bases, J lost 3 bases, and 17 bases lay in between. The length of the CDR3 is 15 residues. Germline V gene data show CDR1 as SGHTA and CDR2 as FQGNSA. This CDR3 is CASSPSSTGIYEQYF. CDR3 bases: TGTGCCAGCAGCCCTTCCTCGACAGGCATCTACGAGCAGTACTTC.

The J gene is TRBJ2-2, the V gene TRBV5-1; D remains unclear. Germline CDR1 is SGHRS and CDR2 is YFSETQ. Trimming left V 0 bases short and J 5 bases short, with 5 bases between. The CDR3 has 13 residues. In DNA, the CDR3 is TGCGCCAGCAGCTTGGCTCTAACCGGGGAGCTGTTTTTT. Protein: CASSLALTGELFF.

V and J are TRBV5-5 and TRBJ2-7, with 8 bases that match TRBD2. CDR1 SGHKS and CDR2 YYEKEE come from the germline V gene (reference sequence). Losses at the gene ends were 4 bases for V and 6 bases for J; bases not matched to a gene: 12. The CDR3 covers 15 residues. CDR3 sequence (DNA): TGTGCCAGCAGCCCGGCGCCTAGCGGGTCTCGCGAGCAGTACTTC. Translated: CASSPAPSGSREQYF.